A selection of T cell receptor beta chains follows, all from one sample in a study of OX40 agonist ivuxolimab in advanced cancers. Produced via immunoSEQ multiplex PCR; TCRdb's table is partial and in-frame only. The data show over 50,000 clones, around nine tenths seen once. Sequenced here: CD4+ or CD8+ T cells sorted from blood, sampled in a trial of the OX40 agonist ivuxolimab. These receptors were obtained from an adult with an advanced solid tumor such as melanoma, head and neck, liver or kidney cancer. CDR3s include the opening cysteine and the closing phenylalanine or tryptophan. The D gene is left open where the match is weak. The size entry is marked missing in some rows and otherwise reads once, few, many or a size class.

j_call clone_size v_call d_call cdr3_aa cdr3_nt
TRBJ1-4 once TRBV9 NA CASSAEASRSGEKLFF TGTGCCAGCAGCGCCGAAGCCAGTCGCAGTGGTGAAAAACTGTTTTTT
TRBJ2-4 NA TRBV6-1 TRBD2 CASTGLAGGKNIQYF TGTGCCAGCACCGGACTAGCGGGGGGGAAAAACATTCAGTACTTC
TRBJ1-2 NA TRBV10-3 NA CATGPKTSNYGYTF TGTGCCACCGGGCCTAAAACCTCAAACTATGGCTACACCTTC
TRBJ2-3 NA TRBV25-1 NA CASSITLYTQYF TGTGCCAGCAGTATCACCCTTTATACGCAGTATTTT
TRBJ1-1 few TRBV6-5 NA CASGLNTEAFF TGTGCCAGTGGACTGAACACTGAAGCTTTCTTT
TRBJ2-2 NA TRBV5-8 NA CASSFEENTGELFF TGTGCCAGCAGCTTCGAGGAGAACACCGGGGAGCTGTTTTTT
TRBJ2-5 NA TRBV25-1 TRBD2 CASSESGGRGRKTQYF TGTGCCAGCAGTGAATCGGGAGGACGGGGAAGGAAGACCCAGTACTTC
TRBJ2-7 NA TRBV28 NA CASGVFQYEQYF TGTGCCAGTGGGGTGTTCCAGTACGAGCAGTACTTC
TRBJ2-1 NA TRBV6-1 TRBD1 CASRKGTGGDEQFF TGTGCCAGCAGGAAAGGGACAGGGGGCGATGAGCAGTTCTTC
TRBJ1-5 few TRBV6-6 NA CASKSLGDQPQHF TGTGCCAGCAAATCCCTAGGCGATCAGCCCCAGCATTTT